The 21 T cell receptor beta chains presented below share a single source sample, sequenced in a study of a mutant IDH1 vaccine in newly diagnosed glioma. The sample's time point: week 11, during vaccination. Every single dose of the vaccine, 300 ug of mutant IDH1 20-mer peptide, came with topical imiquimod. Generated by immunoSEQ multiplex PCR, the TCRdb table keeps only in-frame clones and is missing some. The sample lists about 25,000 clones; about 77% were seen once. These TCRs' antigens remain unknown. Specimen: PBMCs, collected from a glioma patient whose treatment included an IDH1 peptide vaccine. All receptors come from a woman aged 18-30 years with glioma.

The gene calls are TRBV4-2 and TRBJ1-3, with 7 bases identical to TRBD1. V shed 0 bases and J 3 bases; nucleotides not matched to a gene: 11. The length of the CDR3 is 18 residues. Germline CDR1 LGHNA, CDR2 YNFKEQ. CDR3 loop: CASSQERGQAVGGNTIYF. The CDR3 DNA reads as TGTGCCAGCAGCCAAGAAAGAGGACAGGCGGTCGGTGGAAACACCATATATTTT.

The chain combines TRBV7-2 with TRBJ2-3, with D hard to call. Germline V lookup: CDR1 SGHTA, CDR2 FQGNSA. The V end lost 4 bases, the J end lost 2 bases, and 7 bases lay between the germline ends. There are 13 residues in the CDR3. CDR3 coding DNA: TGTGCCAGCAGCTCCAGGAACACAGATACGCAGTATTTT. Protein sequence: CASSSRNTDTQYF.

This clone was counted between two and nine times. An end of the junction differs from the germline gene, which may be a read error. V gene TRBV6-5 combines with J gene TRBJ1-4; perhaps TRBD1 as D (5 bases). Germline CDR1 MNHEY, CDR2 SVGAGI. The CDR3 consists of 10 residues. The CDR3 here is CASSGGSKAF. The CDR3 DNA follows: TGTGCCAGCAGTGGGGGGTCCAAAGCTTTT.

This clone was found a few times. The DNA of the CDR3 is TGTGCCAGCAGTTTTCTGGCTAATGAAAAACTGTTTTTT. Amino acid sequence: CASSFLANEKLFF. The V call is TRBV27, the J call TRBJ1-4; D is ambiguous. Germline V CDR1 and CDR2: MNHEY, SMNVEV (reference sequence). CDR3 length: 13 residues. The ends were cut back, 3 bases at V and 3 bases at J, with 5 bases in the middle.

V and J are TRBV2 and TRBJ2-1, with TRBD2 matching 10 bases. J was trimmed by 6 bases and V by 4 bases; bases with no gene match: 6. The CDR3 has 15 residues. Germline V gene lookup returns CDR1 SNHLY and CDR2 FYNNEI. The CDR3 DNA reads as TGTGCCAGCAGTGCACTAGCGGGGAGGGGCAATGAGCAGTTCTTC. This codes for CASSALAGRGNEQFF.

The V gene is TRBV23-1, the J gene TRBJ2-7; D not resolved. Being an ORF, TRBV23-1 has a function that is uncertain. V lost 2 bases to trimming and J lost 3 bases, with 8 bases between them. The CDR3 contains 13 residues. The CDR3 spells CASSQIRIYEQYF. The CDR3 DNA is TGCGCCAGCAGTCAAATCAGGATCTACGAGCAGTACTTC.

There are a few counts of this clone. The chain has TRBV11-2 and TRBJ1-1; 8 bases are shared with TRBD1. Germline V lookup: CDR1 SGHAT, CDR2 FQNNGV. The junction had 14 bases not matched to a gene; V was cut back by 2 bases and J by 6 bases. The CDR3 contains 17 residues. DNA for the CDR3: TGTGCCAGCAGCTTAATAAATCGCCGCAGGGGGCATCCTGAAGCTTTCTTT. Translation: CASSLINRRRGHPEAFF.

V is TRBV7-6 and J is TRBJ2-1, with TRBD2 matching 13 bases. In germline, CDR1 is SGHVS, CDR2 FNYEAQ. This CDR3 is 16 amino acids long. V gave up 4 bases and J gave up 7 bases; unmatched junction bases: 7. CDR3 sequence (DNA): TGTGCCAGCAGCTCCCAACTAGCGGGAGGGCCAAATGAGCAGTTCTTC. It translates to CASSSQLAGGPNEQFF.

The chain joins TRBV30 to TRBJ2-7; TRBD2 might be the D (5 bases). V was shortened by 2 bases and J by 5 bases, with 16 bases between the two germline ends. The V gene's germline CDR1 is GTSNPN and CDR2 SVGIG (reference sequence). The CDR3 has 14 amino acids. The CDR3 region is CAWSMFRGVDEQYF. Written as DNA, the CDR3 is TGTGCCTGGAGTATGTTTCGGGGAGTAGACGAGCAGTACTTC.

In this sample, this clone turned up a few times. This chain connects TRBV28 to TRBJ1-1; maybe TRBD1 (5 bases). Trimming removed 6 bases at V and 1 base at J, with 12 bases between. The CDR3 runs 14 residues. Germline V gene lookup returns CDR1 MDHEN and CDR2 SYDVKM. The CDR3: CASSPMTANTEAFF. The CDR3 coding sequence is TGTGCCAGCAGCCCTATGACAGCGAACACTGAAGCTTTCTTT.

CDR3 residues: CASSQEASGRFYEQYF. In DNA, the CDR3 is TGCGCCAGCAGCCAAGAGGCAAGCGGGAGGTTCTACGAGCAGTACTTC. V usage is TRBV4-1 and J usage is TRBJ2-7; TRBD2 matches 9 bases. Germline V gene sequence: CDR1 MGHRA, CDR2 YSYEKL. The CDR3 runs 16 residues. With 0 bases clipped from V and 3 bases from J, the junction kept 6 bases outside the gene matches.

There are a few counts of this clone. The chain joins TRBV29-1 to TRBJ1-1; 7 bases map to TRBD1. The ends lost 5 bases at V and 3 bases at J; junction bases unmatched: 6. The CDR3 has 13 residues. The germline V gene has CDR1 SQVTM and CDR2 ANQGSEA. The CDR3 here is CSVTRQGDTEAFF. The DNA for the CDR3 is TGCAGCGTTACTAGACAGGGAGACACTGAAGCTTTCTTT.

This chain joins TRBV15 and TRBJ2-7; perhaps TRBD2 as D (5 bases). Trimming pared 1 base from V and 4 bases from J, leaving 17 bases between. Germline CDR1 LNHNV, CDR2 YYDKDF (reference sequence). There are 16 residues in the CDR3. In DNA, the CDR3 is TGTGCCACCAGCAGAGGTTCGGGATCCGAAGGGTACGAGCAGTACTTC. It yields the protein CATSRGSGSEGYEQYF. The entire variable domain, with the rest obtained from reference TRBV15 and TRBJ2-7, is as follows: DAMVIQNPRYQVTQFGKPVTLSCSQTLNHNVMYWYQQKSSQAPKLLFHYYDKDFNNEADTPDNFQSRRPNTSFCFLDIRSPGLGDTAMYLCATSRGSGSEGYEQYFGPGTRLTVT.

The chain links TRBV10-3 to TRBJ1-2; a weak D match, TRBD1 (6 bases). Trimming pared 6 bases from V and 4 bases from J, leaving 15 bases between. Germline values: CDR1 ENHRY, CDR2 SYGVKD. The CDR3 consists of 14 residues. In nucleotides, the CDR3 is TGTGCCATCAGCCTACAGGGAACCCCCTATGGCTACACCTTC. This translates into CAISLQGTPYGYTF.

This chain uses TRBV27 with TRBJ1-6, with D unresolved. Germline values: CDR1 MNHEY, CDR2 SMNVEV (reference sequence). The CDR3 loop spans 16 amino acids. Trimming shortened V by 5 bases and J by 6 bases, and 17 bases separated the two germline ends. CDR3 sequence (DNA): TGTGCCAGCAGTCCGTCCGTCCCGGCCCCTAATTCACCCCTCCACTTT. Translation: CASSPSVPAPNSPLHF.

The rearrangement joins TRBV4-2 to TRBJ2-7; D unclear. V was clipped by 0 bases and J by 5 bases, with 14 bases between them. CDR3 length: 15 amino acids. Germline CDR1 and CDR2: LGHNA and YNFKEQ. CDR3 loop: CASSQDQARVDEQYF. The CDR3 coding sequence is TGTGCCAGCAGCCAAGATCAGGCTAGAGTCGACGAGCAGTACTTC.

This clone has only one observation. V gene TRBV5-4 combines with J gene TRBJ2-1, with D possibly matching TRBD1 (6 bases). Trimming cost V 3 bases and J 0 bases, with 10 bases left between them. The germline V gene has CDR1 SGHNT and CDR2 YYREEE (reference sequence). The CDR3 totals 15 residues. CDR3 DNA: TGTGCCAGCAGCTACAGGGATGCCTCCTACAATGAGCAGTTCTTC. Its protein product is CASSYRDASYNEQFF.

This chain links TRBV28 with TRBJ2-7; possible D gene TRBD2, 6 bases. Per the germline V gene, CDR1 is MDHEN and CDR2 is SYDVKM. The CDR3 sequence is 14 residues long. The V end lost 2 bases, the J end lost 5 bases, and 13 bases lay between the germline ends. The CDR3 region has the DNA TGTGCCAGCAGTTTACTAGGGGACTGGAACGAGCAGTACTTC. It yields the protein CASSLLGDWNEQYF. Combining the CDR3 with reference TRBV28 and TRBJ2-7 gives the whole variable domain DVKVTQSSRYLVKRTGEKVFLECVQDMDHENMFWYRQDPGLGLRLIYFSYDVKMKEKGDIPEGYSVSREKKERFSLILESASTNQTSMYLCASSLLGDWNEQYFGPGTRLTVT.

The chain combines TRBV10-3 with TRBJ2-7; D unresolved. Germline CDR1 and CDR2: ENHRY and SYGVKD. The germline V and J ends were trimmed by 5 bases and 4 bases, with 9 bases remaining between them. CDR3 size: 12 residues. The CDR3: CAISYDGYEQYF. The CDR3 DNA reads TGTGCCATCAGTTATGACGGTTACGAGCAGTACTTC.

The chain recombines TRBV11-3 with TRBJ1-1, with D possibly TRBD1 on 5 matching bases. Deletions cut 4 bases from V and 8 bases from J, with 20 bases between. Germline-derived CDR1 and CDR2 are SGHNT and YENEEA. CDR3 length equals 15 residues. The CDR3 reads CASSSSWTRESEAFF. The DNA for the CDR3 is TGTGCCAGCAGCTCCTCTTGGACAAGGGAGTCGGAAGCTTTCTTT.

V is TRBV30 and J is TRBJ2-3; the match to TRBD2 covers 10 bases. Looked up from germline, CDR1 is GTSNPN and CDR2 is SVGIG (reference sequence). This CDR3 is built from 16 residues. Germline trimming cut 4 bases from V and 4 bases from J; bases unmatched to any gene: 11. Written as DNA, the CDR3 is TGTGCCTGGAATCTCGGGACTAGCGTTTACGCAGATACGCAGTATTTT. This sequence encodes CAWNLGTSVYADTQYF.